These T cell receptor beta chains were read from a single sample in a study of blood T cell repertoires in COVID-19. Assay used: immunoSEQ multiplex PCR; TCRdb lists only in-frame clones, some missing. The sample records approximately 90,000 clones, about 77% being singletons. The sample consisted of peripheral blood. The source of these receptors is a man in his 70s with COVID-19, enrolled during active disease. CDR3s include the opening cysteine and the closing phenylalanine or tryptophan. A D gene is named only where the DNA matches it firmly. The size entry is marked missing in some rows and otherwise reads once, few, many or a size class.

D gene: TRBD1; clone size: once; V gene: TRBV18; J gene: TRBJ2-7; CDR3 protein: CASSHGLTLDRAFYEQYF; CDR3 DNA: TGTGCCAGCTCACACGGGCTCACCTTGGACAGGGCTTTCTACGAGCAGTACTTC
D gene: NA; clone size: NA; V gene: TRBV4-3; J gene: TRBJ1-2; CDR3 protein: CASSQARQAAGYTF; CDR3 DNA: TGCGCCAGCAGCCAAGCTCGGCAGGCAGCTGGCTACACCTTC
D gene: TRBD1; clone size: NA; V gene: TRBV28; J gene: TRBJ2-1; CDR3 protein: CASSYYGQGISYNEQFF; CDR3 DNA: TGTGCCAGCAGTTATTACGGACAGGGGATCTCCTACAATGAGCAGTTCTTC
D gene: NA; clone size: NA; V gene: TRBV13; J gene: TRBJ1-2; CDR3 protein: CASSSWTANYGYTF; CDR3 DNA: TGTGCCAGCAGCTCTTGGACAGCTAACTATGGCTACACCTTC
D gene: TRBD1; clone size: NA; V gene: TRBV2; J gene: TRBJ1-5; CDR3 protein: CASRGTGANQPQHF; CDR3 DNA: TGTGCCAGCAGGGGGACAGGGGCCAATCAGCCCCAGCATTTT
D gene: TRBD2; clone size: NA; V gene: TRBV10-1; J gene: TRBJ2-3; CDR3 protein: CASSEAGGTDTQYF; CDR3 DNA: TGCGCCAGCAGTGAAGCGGGGGGCACAGATACGCAGTATTTT
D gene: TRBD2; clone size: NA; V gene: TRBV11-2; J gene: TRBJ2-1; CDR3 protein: CASSFGLAGGSYNEQFF; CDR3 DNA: TGTGCCAGCAGCTTCGGACTAGCGGGAGGCTCCTACAATGAGCAGTTCTTC
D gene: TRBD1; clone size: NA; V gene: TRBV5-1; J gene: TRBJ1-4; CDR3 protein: CASSLRDSSNEKLFF; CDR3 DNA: TGCGCCAGCAGCTTACGGGACAGCTCTAATGAAAAACTGTTTTTT
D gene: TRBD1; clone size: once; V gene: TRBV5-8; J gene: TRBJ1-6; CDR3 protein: CASSPYRGQDNSPLHF; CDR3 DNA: TGTGCCAGCAGCCCCTACAGGGGGCAGGATAATTCACCCCTCCACTTT
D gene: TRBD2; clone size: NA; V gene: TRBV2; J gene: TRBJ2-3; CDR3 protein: CASSRGLRNTDTQYF; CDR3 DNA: TGTGCCAGCAGTAGGGGACTACGAAACACAGATACGCAGTATTTT
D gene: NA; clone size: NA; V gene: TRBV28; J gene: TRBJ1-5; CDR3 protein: CASISGGNQPQHF; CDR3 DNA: TGTGCCAGCATAAGTGGAGGCAATCAGCCCCAGCATTTT
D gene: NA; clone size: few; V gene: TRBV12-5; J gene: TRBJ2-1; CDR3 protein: CASGDGGRNEQFF; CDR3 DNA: TGTGCTAGTGGTGACGGGGGTCGGAATGAGCAGTTCTTC
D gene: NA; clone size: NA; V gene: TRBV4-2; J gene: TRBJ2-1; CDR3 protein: CASSQVVGGGVNEQFF; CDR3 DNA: TGTGCCAGCAGCCAAGTCGTTGGGGGAGGTGTCAATGAGCAGTTCTTC
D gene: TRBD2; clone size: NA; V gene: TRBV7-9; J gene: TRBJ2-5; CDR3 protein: CASSSWREGQETQYF; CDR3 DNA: TGTGCCAGCAGCTCATGGCGGGAGGGCCAAGAGACCCAGTACTTC
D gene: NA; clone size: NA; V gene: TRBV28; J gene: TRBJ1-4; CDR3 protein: CASSFSEPGANEKLFF; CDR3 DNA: TGTGCCAGCAGTTTTAGCGAACCGGGAGCTAATGAAAAACTGTTTTTT
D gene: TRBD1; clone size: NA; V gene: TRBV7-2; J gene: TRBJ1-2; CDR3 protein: CASSAYRGESTGYTF; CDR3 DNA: TGTGCCAGCAGCGCGTACAGGGGGGAGTCTACTGGCTACACCTTC
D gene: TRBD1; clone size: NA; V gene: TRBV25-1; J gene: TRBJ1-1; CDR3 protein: CASSVDRVNTEAFF; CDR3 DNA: TGTGCCAGCAGTGTAGACAGGGTGAACACTGAAGCTTTCTTT
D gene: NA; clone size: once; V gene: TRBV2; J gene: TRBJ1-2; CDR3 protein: CASSTSRGYTF; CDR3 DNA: TGTGCCAGCAGTACCTCTCGGGGCTACACCTTC
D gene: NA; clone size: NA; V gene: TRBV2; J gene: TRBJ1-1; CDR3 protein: CASSEPGNTEAFF; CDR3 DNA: TGTGCCAGCAGTGAACCCGGGAACACTGAAGCTTTCTTT
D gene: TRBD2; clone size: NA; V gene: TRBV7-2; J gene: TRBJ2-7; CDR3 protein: CASSGLAGNSYEQYF; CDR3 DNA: TGTGCCAGCAGCGGACTAGCGGGGAACTCCTACGAGCAGTACTTC
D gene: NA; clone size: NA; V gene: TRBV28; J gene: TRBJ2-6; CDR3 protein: CASSSGYGANVLTF; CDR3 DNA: TGTGCCAGCAGTTCAGGGTATGGGGCCAACGTCCTGACTTTC
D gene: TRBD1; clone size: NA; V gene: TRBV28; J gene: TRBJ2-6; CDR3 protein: CASSPQGADGANVLTF; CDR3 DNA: TGTGCCAGCAGCCCACAGGGGGCGGACGGGGCCAACGTCCTGACTTTC
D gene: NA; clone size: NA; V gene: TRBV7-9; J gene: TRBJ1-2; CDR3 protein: CASSLGRGYGYTF; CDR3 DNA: TGTGCCAGCAGCTTAGGCAGGGGCTATGGCTACACCTTC
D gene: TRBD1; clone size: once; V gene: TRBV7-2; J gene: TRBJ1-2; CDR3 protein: CASSLPTSGTGDGYTF; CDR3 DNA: TGTGCCAGCAGCTTACCCACCTCCGGGACAGGGGATGGCTACACCTTC
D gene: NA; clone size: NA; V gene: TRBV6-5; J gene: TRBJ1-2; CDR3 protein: CASSPRLGGNYGYTF; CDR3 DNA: TGTGCCAGCAGTCCACGGCTGGGGGGGAACTATGGCTACACCTTC
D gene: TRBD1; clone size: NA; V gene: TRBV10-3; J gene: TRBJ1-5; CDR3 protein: CAIRGQGDQPQHF; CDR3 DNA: TGTGCCATCAGGGGACAGGGGGATCAGCCCCAGCATTTT
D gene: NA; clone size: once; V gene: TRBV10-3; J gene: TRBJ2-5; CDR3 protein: CAISDVTGTPTQGTQYF; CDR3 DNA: TGTGCCATCAGTGATGTGACTGGGACTCCCACCCAGGGGACCCAGTACTTC
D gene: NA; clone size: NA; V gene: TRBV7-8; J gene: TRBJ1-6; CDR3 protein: CASSSAGEGSPLHF; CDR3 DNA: TGTGCCAGCAGCTCGGCGGGGGAAGGATCACCCCTCCACTTT
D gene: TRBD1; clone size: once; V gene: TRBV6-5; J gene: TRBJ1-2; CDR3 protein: CASSLGQGEGYTF; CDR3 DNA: TGTGCCAGCAGTTTGGGACAGGGAGAAGGCTACACCTTC
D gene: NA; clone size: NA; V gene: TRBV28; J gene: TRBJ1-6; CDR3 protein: CASSSIPGALHF; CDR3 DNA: TGTGCCAGCAGTTCCATCCCCGGGGCCCTCCACTTT
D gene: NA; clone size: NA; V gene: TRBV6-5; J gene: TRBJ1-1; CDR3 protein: CASSYSAGRTEAFF; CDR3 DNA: TGTGCCAGCAGTTACTCGGCAGGGAGGACTGAAGCTTTCTTT
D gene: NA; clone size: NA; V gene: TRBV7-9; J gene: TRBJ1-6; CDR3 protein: CASSLVGPQDSPLHF; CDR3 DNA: TGTGCCAGCAGCTTAGTGGGCCCCCAGGATTCACCCCTCCACTTT
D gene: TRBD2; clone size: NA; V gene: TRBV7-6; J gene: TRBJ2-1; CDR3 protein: CASSPRRTSNEQFF; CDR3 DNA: TGTGCCAGCAGCCCCAGAAGGACTAGCAATGAGCAGTTCTTC
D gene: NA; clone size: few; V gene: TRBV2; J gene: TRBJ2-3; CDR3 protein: CASSRTTTRDTQYF; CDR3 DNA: TGTGCCAGCAGCCGGACTACCACCAGAGATACGCAGTATTTT
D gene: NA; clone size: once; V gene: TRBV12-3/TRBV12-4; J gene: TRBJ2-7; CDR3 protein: CASSTATYEQYF; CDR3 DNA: TGTGCCAGCAGTACAGCAACCTACGAGCAGTACTTC
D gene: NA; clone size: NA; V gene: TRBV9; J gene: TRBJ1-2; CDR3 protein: CASSVVGWAGYGYTF; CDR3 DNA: TGTGCCAGCAGCGTAGTCGGGTGGGCGGGCTATGGCTACACCTTC
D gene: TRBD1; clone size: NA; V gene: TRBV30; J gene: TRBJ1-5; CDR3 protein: CAWSPGTDQPQHF; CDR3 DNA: TGTGCCTGGAGTCCCGGGACAGATCAGCCCCAGCATTTT
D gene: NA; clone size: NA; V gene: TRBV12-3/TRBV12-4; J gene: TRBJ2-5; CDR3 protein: CASSSGEQETQYF; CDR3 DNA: TGTGCCAGCAGTTCCGGGGAGCAAGAGACCCAGTACTTC
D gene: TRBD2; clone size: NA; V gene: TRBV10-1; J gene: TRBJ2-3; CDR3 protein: CASSESHLAGSTDTQYF; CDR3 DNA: TGCGCCAGCAGTGAGTCGCATCTAGCGGGAAGTACAGATACGCAGTATTTT
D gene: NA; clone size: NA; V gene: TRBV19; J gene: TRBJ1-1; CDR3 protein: CASSIPQGWAFF; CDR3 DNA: TGTGCCAGTAGTATACCACAGGGTTGGGCTTTCTTT
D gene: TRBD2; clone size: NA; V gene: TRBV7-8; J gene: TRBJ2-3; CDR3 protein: CASSSQTSGLFTDTQYF; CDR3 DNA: TGTGCCAGCAGCTCCCAGACTAGCGGACTCTTTACAGATACGCAGTATTTT
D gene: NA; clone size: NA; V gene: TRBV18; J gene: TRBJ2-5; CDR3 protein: CASGLQETQYF; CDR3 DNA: TGTGCCAGTGGCCTCCAAGAGACCCAGTACTTC
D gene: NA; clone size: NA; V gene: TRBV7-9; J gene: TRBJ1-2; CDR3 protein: CASSPFWAEGSGYTF; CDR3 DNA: TGTGCCAGCAGCCCATTTTGGGCTGAAGGTAGTGGCTACACCTTC
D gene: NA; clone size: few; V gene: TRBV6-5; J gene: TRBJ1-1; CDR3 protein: CASSITLNTEAFF; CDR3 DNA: TGTGCCAGCAGTATTACTTTGAACACTGAAGCTTTCTTT
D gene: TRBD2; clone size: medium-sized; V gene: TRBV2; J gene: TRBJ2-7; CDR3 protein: CASTAEGTRSYEQYF; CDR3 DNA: TGTGCCAGCACCGCGGAGGGGACTAGATCCTACGAGCAGTACTTC
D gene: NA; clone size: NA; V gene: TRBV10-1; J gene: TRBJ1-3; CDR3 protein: CASSERGGSAGNTIYF; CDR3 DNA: TGCGCCAGCAGTGAGAGGGGGGGTTCGGCTGGAAACACCATATATTTT
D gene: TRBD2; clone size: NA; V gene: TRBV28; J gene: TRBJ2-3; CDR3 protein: CASSLWTSGGRTDTQYF; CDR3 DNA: TGTGCCAGCAGTTTATGGACTAGCGGGGGGCGCACAGATACGCAGTATTTT
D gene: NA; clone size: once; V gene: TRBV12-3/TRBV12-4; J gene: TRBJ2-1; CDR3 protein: CASSPGAGQFF; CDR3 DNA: TGTGCCAGCAGTCCGGGAGCCGGGCAGTTCTTC
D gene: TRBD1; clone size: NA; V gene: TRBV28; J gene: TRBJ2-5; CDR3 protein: CASSHRGQFQETQYF; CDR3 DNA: TGTGCCAGCAGTCACAGGGGGCAGTTCCAAGAGACCCAGTACTTC
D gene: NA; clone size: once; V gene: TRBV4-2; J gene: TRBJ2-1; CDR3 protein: CASSQDGQSYNEQFF; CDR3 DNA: TGTGCCAGCAGCCAAGATGGACAGTCCTACAATGAGCAGTTCTTC
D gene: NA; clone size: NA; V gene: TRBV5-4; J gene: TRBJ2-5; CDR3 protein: CASSRTGETQYF; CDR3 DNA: TGTGCCAGCAGCCGCACAGGAGAGACCCAGTACTTC
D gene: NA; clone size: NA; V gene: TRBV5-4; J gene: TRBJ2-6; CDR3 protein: CASSFGRSTGTGANVLTF; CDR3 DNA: TGTGCCAGCAGCTTCGGAAGGTCCACCGGGACTGGGGCCAACGTCCTGACTTTC
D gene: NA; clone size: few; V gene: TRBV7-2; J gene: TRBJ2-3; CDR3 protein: CASSSNSPPDTQYF; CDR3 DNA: TGTGCCAGCAGCTCCAATTCCCCCCCAGATACGCAGTATTTT